The 21 T cell receptor beta chains in this list originate from one sample, sequenced in a study of CXCR3-negative and CXCR3-positive naive CD8 T cells. UMI-labeled 5' RACE TRB cDNA libraries were prepared from the cells. Each CDR3 protein gets one entry in TCRdb, which reprocessed the 5' RACE reads and gives no DNA. The sample has some 60,000 distinct CDR3 sequences; the top ten hold roughly 0.5%. Study outcomes and limitations: CXCR3-negative naive cells had less hydrophobic TRB CDR3s than did CXCR3-positive naive cells.

These receptors' antigens are unknown. The material sequenced was naive CXCR3+ CD8+ T cells from blood. Subset specified: CD45RO-CCR7+CD27+CD95- naive CD8+ T cells expressing CXCR3 (TNR3+). These receptors all come from a human donor in good health. Some clones in this sample may be carry-over from other donors' samples.

V gene TRBV6-6 combines with J gene TRBJ1-1; TCRdb selects TRBD1, and the lack of DNA leaves this call unchecked. CDR3 length: 14 amino acids. Germline V gives CDR1 MNHNY, CDR2 SVGAGI (reference sequence). The CDR3 loop is CASSYKGGETEAFF.

This sequence joins TRBV4-3 and TRBJ2-2; the TCRdb call, TRBD1, lacks DNA for checking. There are 16 residues in the CDR3. Germline CDR1 reads LGHNA; CDR2 reads YSLEER. This CDR3 is CASSQDRDRVIGELFF.

This rearrangement joins TRBV19 to TRBJ2-2; TCRdb lists TRBD1, though no DNA is available to test this call. CDR1 and CDR2 (germline): LNHDA, SQIVND (reference sequence). The CDR3 is 12 amino acids. The CDR3 protein is CASRTGIGELFF.

The chain has TRBV20-1 and TRBJ1-2; lacking DNA, the TRBD1 call made by TCRdb goes unchecked. The CDR3 sequence is 15 residues long. Germline V gene lookup returns CDR1 DFQATT and CDR2 SNEGSKA (reference sequence). CDR3 amino acids: CSARVPGAVDYGYTF.

The CDR3 loop is CASSHDPTGIPTEAFF. The chain carries TRBV3-2 and TRBJ1-1; TCRdb gives TRBD1 as the D gene, but with no DNA this cannot be confirmed. TRBV3-2 is described as a pseudogene. The CDR3 loop spans 16 amino acids.

The chain carries TRBV6-6 and TRBJ2-1; TCRdb selects TRBD2, and the lack of DNA leaves this call unchecked. The CDR3 is made up of 14 amino acids. Germline CDR1 MNHNY, CDR2 SVGAGI (reference sequence). The CDR3 spells CASSSLEGVDEQFF.

The J gene is TRBJ2-2, the V gene TRBV6-5; TCRdb names TRBD1, which stays unverified in the absence of DNA. The CDR3 spans 19 residues. Germline CDR1 MNHEY, CDR2 SVGAGI. CDR3 in amino acids: CASSPGTGYRPRTTGELFF.

J is TRBJ1-2 and V is TRBV7-9. In germline, CDR1 is SEHNR, CDR2 FQNEAQ (reference sequence). The CDR3 sequence is 13 residues long. The CDR3 loop is CASSLGHLYGYTF.

The chain joins TRBV6-4 to TRBJ2-3; without DNA, the TCRdb call of TRBD1 cannot be checked. The germline V gene encodes CDR1 MRHNA and CDR2 SNTAGT. This CDR3 is built from 14 residues. CDR3 amino acids: CASRGQGRPDTQYF.

The chain joins TRBV27 to TRBJ1-1; TCRdb outputs TRBD1, but without DNA this stays unchecked. This CDR3 is 16 amino acids long. Germline-derived CDR1 and CDR2 are MNHEY and SMNVEV (reference sequence). The CDR3 loop is CASSFGDPSFGGEAFF.

The rearrangement links TRBV5-5 to TRBJ2-2; TCRdb reports TRBD1, a call that lacks DNA to check it against. The germline gives CDR1 SGHKS, CDR2 YYEKEE (reference sequence). The CDR3 has 15 residues. CDR3: CASSSWDRNTGELFF.

This chain connects TRBV20-1 to TRBJ1-2; TCRdb reports TRBD1, a call that lacks DNA to check it against. The CDR3 spans 14 residues. CDR1 and CDR2 from the germline V gene are DFQATT and SNEGSKA (reference sequence). The CDR3 protein is CSASPDRDVYGYTF.

CDR3 protein: CASSHRDRGRYEQYF. This chain connects TRBV14 to TRBJ2-7; TCRdb lists TRBD1, though no DNA is available to test this call. The CDR3 is 15 amino acids. Germline CDR1 reads SGHDN; CDR2 reads FVKESK. The whole variable domain, remainder taken from reference TRBV14 and TRBJ2-7, is EAGVTQFPSHSVIEKGQTVTLRCDPISGHDNLYWYRRVMGKEIKFLLHFVKESKQDESGMPNNRFLAERTGGTYSTLKVQPAELEDSGVYFCASSHRDRGRYEQYFGPGTRLTVT.

This sequence joins TRBV30 and TRBJ2-7; absent DNA, TCRdb's TRBD2 call cannot be checked. The CDR3 has 16 residues. The V gene's germline CDR1 is GTSNPN and CDR2 SVGIG (reference sequence). CDR3 region: CAWSIGGLAIVYEQYF.

This chain connects TRBV28 to TRBJ2-3; TCRdb designates TRBD1, a call that cannot be tested without DNA. CDR1 is MDHEN, CDR2 SYDVKM, per germline. This CDR3 is built from 16 residues. CDR3 amino acids: CASSNSRTGGTDTQYF. Looking up the rest from reference TRBV28 and TRBJ2-3 gives the full variable domain: DVKVTQSSRYLVKRTGEKVFLECVQDMDHENMFWYRQDPGLGLRLIYFSYDVKMKEKGDIPEGYSVSREKKERFSLILESASTNQTSMYLCASSNSRTGGTDTQYFGPGTRLTVL.

The V call is TRBV7-6, the J call TRBJ1-1; TCRdb calls TRBD1, which cannot be checked without DNA. This CDR3 contains 15 residues. Germline CDR1 and CDR2: SGHVS and FNYEAQ. The CDR3 loop is CASSLGWGENTEAFF.

The rearrangement uses TRBV6-6 and TRBJ1-2; the D call of TRBD1 rests on TCRdb alone, since no DNA is present to check it. The CDR3 covers 14 residues. CDR1 and CDR2 (germline): MNHNY, SVGAGI (reference sequence). The CDR3 loop reads CASSSPGPLQGYTF.

CDR3 sequence: CSDHTGGGTEAFF. The chain carries TRBV29-1 and TRBJ1-1; the TRBD1 assignment by TCRdb is unverifiable without DNA. The length of the CDR3 is 13 residues. Germline V gives CDR1 SQVTM, CDR2 ANQGSEA.

The J gene is TRBJ2-2, the V gene TRBV7-9; TCRdb lists TRBD2, though no DNA is available to test this call. CDR1 and CDR2 from the germline V gene are SEHNR and FQNEAQ (reference sequence). The CDR3 runs 18 residues. CDR3 region: CASSLEPGPAGDTGELFF.

The genes are TRBV12-3 or TRBV12-4 and TRBJ2-7; TCRdb designates TRBD1, a call that cannot be tested without DNA. The CDR3 sequence is 13 residues long. Here the CDR3 reads CASRVTGNYEQYF.

The chain uses TRBV14 and TRBJ2-7; TCRdb returns TRBD1, unconfirmable since there is no DNA. CDR1 and CDR2 (germline): SGHDN, FVKESK. The CDR3 consists of 13 residues. This chain's CDR3 is CASSQPRWAEQYF.